This is a list of T cell receptor beta chains from one sample in a study of cytomegalovirus exposure and HLA in healthy donors. TCRdb's table, derived via immunoSEQ multiplex PCR, lists solely in-frame clones and lacks some. The repertoire holds 200,000 to 250,000 clones, with over 70% as singletons. The sample consisted of PBMCs. The receptors originated from a woman between 55 and 75 years old in good health and CMV-seropositive. The CDR3 runs from the conserved cysteine through the conserved F or W. The size field is filled for only some rows; it gives once, few, many or a size class.

abundance,j_gene,v_gene,CDR3aa
.,TRBJ1-1,TRBV6-6,CASSPGGDAEAFF
.,TRBJ2-1,TRBV7-3,CASRSSGSSYNEQFF
.,TRBJ1-6,TRBV28,CASSGGTGNSPLHF
.,TRBJ1-1,TRBV18,CASSLLTGPLMNTEAFF
.,TRBJ1-2,TRBV6-1,CASKEGRGGYYGYTF
.,TRBJ2-7,TRBV6-4,CASAWTAEDF
.,TRBJ1-1,TRBV18,CASLPGTGPNTEAFF
.,TRBJ2-7,TRBV11-3,CASSLGISGSSEQYF
.,TRBJ2-2,TRBV19,CASSIPLGRRGTTGELFF
.,TRBJ1-5,TRBV28,CASSTPTDSGKRQPQHF
.,TRBJ2-1,TRBV9,CASSTGTGAGEQFF
.,TRBJ1-2,TRBV4-1,CATQRDPGGGSSYGYTF
.,TRBJ1-5,TRBV19,CASSSAGGNQPQHF
.,TRBJ2-7,TRBV19,CASSIAAGREQYF
.,TRBJ1-5,TRBV4-1,CASSQEAGVNQPQHF
.,TRBJ2-5,TRBV6-5,CASRTRDQETQYF
once,TRBJ2-6,TRBV6-6,CASTQGFSGANVLTF
once,TRBJ1-2,TRBV18,CASSPDTYGYTF
.,TRBJ2-3,TRBV5-6,CASSSTSFTDTQYF
.,TRBJ2-1,TRBV18,CASSPQRGAGGNNEQFF
few,TRBJ2-7,TRBV7-2,CASSLVRLRGTGGPYEQYF
.,TRBJ1-3,TRBV9,CASSVVGGGNTIYF
.,TRBJ1-4,TRBV2,CASSEPRAREKLFF
.,TRBJ2-3,TRBV5-4,CASSPSNTDTQYF
.,TRBJ2-1,TRBV7-7,CASSLAEGGEQFF
few,TRBJ1-1,TRBV4-1,CASSQDSGTEAFF
.,TRBJ1-1,TRBV5-5,CASSLFHINTEAFF
.,TRBJ2-1,TRBV2,CAILLTSGPLYNEQFF
few,TRBJ2-7,TRBV19,CASSIGRAYEQYF
.,TRBJ2-3,TRBV23-1,CASGRVELAGTGGTDTQYF
.,TRBJ1-1,TRBV2,CASSKGAGGLNTEAFF
.,TRBJ1-2,TRBV6-1,CASSESAGGIQGYTF
.,TRBJ1-1,TRBV28,CASSSPQGNTEAFF
.,TRBJ2-4,TRBV19,CASSMIRAGGTKNIQYF
.,TRBJ2-4,TRBV18,CASSPGISGSGNIQYF